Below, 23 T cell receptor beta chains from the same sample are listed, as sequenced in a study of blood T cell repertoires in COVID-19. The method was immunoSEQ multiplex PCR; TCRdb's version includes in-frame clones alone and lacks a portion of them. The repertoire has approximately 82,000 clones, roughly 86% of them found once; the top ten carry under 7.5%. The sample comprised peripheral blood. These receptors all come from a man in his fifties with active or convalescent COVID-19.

CDR3 DNA: TGTGCCAGCAGTTTAGAGCGGATGAAGCAGTTCTTC. This gives the protein CASSLERMKQFF. V usage is TRBV12-3 or TRBV12-4 and J usage is TRBJ2-1, with D maybe TRBD2 (5 bases). V was shortened by 1 base and J by 11 bases, with 9 bases between the two germline ends. The CDR3 contains 12 residues.

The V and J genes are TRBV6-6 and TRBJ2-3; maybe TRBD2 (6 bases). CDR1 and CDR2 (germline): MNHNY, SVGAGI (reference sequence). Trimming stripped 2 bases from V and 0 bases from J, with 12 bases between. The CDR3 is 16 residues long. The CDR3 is CASSYDVAVSTDTQYF. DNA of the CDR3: TGTGCCAGCAGTTACGACGTAGCGGTAAGCACAGATACGCAGTATTTT.

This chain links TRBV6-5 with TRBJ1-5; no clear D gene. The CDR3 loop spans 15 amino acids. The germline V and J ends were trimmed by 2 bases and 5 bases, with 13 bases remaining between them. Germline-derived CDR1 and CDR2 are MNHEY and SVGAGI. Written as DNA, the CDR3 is TGTGCCAGCAGTTACGTGCGGGGTTCGGATCAGCCCCAGCATTTT. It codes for CASSYVRGSDQPQHF.

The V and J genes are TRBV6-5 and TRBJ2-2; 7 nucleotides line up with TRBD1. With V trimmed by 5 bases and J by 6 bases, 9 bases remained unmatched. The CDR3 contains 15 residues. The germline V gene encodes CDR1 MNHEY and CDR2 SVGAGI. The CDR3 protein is CASSPQPTGAGELFF. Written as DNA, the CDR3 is TGTGCCAGCAGTCCTCAACCAACAGGGGCCGGGGAGCTGTTTTTT.

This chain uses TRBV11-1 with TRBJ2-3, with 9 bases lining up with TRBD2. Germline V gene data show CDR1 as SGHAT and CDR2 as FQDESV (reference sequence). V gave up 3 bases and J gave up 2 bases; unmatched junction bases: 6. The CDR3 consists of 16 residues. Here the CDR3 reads CASSLQTSGNTDTQYF. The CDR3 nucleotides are TGTGCCAGCAGCTTGCAGACTAGCGGCAACACAGATACGCAGTATTTT.

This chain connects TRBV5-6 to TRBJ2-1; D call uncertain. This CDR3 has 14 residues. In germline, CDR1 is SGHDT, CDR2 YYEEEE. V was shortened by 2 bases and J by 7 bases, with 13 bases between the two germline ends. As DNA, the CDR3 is TGTGCCAGCAGCTTTCGGATTATGGAGAATGAGCAGTTCTTC. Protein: CASSFRIMENEQFF.

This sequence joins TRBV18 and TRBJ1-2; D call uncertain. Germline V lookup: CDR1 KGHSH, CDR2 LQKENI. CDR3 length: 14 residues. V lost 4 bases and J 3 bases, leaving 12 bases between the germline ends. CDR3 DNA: TGTGCCAGCTCACTTCTCGACCGGGACTATGGCTACACCTTC. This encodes CASSLLDRDYGYTF.

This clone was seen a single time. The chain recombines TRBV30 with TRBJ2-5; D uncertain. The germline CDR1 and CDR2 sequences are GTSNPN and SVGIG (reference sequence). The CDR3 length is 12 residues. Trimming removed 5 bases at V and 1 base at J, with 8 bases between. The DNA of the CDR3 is TGTGCCTGGGAAAGAGTCCAAGAGACCCAGTACTTC. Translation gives CAWERVQETQYF.

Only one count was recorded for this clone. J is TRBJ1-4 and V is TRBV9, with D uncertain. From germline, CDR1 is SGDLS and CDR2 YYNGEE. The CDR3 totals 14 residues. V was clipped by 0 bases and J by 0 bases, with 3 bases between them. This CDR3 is CASSVATTNEKLFF. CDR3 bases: TGTGCCAGCAGCGTAGCTACAACTAATGAAAAACTGTTTTTT. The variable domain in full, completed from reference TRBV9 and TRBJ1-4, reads DSGVTQTPKHLITATGQRVTLRCSPRSGDLSVYWYQQSLDQGLQFLIQYYNGEERAKGNILERFSAQQFPDLHSELNLSSLELGDSALYFCASSVATTNEKLFFGSGTQLSVL.

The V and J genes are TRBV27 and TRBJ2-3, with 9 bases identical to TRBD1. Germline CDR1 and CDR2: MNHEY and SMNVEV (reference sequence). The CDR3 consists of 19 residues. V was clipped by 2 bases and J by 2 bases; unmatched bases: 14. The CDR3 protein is CASSLTGTGSSILTDTQYF. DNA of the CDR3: TGTGCCAGCAGTTTAACCGGGACAGGGTCGTCCATCCTCACAGATACGCAGTATTTT.

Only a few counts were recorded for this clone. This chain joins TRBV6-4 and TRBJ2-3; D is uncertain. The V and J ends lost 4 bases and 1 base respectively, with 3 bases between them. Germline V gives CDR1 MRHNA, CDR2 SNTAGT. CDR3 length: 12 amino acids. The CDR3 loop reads CASSAGTDTQYF. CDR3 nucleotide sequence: TGTGCCAGCAGTGCAGGCACAGATACGCAGTATTTT.

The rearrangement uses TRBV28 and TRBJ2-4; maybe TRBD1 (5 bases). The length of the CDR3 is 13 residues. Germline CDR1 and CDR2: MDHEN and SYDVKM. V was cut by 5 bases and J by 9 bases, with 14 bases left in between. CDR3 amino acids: CASSPQGRGIQYF. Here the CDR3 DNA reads TGTGCCAGCAGTCCGCAGGGTAGGGGCATTCAGTACTTC.

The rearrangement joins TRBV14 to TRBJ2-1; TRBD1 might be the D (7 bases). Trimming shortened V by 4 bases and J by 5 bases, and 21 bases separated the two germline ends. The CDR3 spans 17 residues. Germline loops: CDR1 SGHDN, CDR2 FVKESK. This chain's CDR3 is CASSRRLGTVPDNEQFF. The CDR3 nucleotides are TGTGCCAGCAGCCGTCGACTAGGGACAGTCCCCGACAATGAGCAGTTCTTC. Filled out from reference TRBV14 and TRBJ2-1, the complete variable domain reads EAGVTQFPSHSVIEKGQTVTLRCDPISGHDNLYWYRRVMGKEIKFLLHFVKESKQDESGMPNNRFLAERTGGTYSTLKVQPAELEDSGVYFCASSRRLGTVPDNEQFFGPGTRLTVL.

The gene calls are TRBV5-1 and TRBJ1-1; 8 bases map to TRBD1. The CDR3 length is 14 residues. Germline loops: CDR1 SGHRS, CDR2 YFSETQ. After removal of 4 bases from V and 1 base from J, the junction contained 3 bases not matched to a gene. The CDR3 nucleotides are TGCGCCAGCAGCGAACAGGGGGGGAACACTGAAGCTTTCTTT. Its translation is CASSEQGGNTEAFF.

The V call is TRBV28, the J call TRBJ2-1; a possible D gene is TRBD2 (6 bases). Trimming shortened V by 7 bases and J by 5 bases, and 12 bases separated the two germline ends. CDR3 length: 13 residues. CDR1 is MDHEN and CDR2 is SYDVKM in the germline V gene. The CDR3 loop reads CASISGFHNEQFF. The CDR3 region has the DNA TGTGCCAGCATTAGCGGTTTTCACAATGAGCAGTTCTTC.

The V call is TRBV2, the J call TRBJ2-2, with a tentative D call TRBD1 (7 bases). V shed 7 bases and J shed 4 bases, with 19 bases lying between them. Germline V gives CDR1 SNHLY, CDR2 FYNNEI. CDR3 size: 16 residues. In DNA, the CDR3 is TGTGCCAGCACCGACAGGCAGGGGGGTATCACCGGGGAGCTGTTTTTT. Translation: CASTDRQGGITGELFF.

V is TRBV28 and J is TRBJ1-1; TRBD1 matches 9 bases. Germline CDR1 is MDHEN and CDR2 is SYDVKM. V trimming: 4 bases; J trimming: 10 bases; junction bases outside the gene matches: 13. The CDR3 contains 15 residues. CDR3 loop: CASSSPGQGSLRAFF. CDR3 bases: TGTGCCAGCAGTTCTCCCGGACAGGGGAGTTTGCGAGCTTTCTTT.

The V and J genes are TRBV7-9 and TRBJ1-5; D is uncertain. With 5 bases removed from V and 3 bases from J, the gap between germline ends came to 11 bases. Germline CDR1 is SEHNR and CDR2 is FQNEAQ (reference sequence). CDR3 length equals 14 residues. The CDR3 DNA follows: TGTGCCAGCAGCAGTCCGGGAATCAATCAGCCCCAGCATTTT. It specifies CASSSPGINQPQHF.

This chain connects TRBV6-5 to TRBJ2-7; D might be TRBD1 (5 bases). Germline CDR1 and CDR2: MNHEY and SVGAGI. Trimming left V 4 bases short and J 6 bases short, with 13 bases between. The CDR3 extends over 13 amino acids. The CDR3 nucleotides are TGTGCCAGCAGTTCGAGGCATCAGGGCGAGCAGTACTTC. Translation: CASSSRHQGEQYF.

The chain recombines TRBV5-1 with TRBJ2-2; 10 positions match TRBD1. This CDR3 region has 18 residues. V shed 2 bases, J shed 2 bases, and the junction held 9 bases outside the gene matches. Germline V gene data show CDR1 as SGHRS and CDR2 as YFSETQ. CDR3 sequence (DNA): TGCGCCAGCAGCTTAACACCGGGACAGGGGATTAACACCGGGGAGCTGTTTTTT. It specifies CASSLTPGQGINTGELFF.

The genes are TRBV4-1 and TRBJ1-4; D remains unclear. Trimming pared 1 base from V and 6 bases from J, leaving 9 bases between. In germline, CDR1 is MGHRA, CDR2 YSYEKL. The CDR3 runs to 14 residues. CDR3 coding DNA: TGCGCCAGCAGCCAAGGCGGATGGGATGAAAAACTGTTTTTT. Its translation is CASSQGGWDEKLFF.

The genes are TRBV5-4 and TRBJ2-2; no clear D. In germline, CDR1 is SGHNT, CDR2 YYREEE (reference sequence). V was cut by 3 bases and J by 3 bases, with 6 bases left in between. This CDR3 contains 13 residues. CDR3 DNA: TGTGCCAGCAGCTATACAGACACCGGGGAGCTGTTTTTT. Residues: CASSYTDTGELFF.

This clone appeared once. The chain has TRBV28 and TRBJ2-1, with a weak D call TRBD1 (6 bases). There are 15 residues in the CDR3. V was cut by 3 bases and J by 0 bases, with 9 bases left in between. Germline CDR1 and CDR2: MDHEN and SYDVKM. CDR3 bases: TGTGCCAGCAGTTTGGGACACAGCTCCTACAATGAGCAGTTCTTC. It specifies CASSLGHSSYNEQFF.